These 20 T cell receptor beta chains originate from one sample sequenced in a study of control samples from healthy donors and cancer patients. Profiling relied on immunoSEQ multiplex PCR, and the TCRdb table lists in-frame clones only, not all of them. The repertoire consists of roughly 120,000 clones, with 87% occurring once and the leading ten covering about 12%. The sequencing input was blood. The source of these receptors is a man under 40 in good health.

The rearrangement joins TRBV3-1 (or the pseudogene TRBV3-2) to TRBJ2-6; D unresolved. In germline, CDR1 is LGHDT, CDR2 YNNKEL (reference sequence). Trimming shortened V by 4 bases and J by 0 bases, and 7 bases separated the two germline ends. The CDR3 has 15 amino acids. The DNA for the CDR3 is TGTGCCAGCAGCCTTGACGGCTCTGGGGCCAACGTCCTGACTTTC. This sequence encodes CASSLDGSGANVLTF.

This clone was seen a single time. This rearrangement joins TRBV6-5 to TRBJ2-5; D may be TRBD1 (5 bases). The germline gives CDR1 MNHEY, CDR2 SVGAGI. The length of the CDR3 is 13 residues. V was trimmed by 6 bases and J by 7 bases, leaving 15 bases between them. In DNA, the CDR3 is TGTGCCAGCAGACAACAGGATTTACCGACCCAGTACTTC. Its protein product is CASRQQDLPTQYF.

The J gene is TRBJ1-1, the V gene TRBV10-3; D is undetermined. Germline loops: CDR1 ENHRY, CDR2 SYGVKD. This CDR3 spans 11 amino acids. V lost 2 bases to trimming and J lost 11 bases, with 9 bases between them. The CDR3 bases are TGTGCCATCAGTGAGCCAGCTGGGGCTTTCTTT. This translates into CAISEPAGAFF.

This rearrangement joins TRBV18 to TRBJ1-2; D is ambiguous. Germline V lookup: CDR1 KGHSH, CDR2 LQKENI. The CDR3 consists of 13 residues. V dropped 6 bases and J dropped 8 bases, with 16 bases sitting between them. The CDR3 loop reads CASSQTAGEGYTF. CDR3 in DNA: TGTGCCAGCTCTCAGACGGCGGGAGAAGGCTACACCTTC.

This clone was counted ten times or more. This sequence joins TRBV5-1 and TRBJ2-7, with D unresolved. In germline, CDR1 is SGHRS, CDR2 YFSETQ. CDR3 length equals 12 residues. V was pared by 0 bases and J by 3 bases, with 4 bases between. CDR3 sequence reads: CASSLEGYEQYF. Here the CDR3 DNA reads TGCGCCAGCAGCTTGGAAGGCTACGAGCAGTACTTC.

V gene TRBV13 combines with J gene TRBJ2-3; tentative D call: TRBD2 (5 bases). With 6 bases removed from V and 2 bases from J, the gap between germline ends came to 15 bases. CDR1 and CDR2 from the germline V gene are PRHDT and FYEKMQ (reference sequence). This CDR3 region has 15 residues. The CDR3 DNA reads TGTGCCAGCAGAAGAGCCGAGGGAGTCACAGATACGCAGTATTTT. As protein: CASRRAEGVTDTQYF.

The CDR3 loop is CASSPGGTANYGYTF. In DNA form, the CDR3 reads TGCGCCAGCAGCCCTGGAGGGACGGCCAACTATGGCTACACCTTC. The chain uses TRBV5-1 and TRBJ1-2; weak D call: TRBD1 (5 bases). CDR1 is SGHRS, CDR2 YFSETQ, per germline. Trimming took 4 bases from V and 2 from J, leaving 15 bases between them. The CDR3 is 15 residues long.

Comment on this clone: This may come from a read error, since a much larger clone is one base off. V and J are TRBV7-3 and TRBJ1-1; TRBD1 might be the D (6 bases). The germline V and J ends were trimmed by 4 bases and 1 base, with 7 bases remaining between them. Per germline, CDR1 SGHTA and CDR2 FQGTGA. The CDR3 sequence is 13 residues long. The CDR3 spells CASSSTGNTEAFF. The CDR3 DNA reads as TGTGCCAGCAGCTCGACAGGGAACACTGAAGCTTTCTTT.

Here the CDR3 DNA reads TGTGCCAGCACTCGGACAGGCGGAAGAGGAAACACCATATATTTT. It is translated as CASTRTGGRGNTIYF. V gene TRBV6-5 combines with J gene TRBJ1-3; 7 nucleotides line up with TRBD1. The germline V gene encodes CDR1 MNHEY and CDR2 SVGAGI. V gave up 7 bases and J gave up 4 bases; unmatched junction bases: 10. The CDR3 length is 15 residues.

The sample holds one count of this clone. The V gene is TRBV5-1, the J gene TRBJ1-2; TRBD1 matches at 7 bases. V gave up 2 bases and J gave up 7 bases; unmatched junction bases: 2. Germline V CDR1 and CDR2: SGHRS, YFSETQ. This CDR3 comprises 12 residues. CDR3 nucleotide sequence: TGCGCCAGCAGCTTTAACAGGGGTGGCTACACCTTC. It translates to CASSFNRGGYTF.

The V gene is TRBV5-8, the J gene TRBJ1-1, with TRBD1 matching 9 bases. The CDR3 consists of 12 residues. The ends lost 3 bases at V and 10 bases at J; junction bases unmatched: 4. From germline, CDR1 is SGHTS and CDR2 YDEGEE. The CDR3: CASSYQQGAAFF. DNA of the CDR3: TGTGCCAGCAGCTATCAACAGGGGGCAGCTTTCTTT.

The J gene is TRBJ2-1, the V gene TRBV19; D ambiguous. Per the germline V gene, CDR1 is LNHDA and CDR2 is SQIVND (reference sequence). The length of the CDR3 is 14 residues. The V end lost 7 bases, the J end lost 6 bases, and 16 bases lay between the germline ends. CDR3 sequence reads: CASNSGPISNEQFF. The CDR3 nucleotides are TGTGCCAGTAATTCTGGACCAATATCCAATGAGCAGTTCTTC. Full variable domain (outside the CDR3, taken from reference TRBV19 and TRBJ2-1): DGGITQSPKYLFRKEGQNVTLSCEQNLNHDAMYWYRQDPGQGLRLIYYSQIVNDFQKGDIAEGYSVSREKKESFPLTVTSAQKNPTAFYLCASNSGPISNEQFFGPGTRLTVL.

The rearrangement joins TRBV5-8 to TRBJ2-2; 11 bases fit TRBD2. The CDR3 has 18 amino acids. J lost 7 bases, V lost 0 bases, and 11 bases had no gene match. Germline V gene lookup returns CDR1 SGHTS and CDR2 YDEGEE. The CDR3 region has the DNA TGTGCCAGCAGCTTGGGAGGGCTAGCGGGGGGCCGCTACGGGGAGCTGTTTTTT. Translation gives CASSLGGLAGGRYGELFF. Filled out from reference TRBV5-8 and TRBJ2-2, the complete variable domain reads EAGVTQSPTHLIKTRGQQATLRCSPISGHTSVYWYQQALGLGLQFLLWYDEGEERNRGNFPPRFSGRQFPNYSSELNVNALELEDSALYLCASSLGGLAGGRYGELFFGEGSRLTVL.

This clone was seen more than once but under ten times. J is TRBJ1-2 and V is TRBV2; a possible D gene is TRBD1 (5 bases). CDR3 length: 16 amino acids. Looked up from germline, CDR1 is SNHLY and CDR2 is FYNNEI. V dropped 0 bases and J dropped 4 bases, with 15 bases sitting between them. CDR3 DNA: TGTGCCAGCAGTGAAGCCCCAGGGCCTCTTTTCTATGGCTACACCTTC. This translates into CASSEAPGPLFYGYTF.

DNA for the CDR3: TGTGCTAGTGGTTTTGTCACAGATACGCAGTATTTT. Translated, it gives CASGFVTDTQYF. V and J are TRBV12-5 and TRBJ2-3; no clear D gene. Germline values: CDR1 LGHNT, CDR2 FRNRAP. With 3 bases removed from V and 2 bases from J, the gap between germline ends came to 3 bases. CDR3 size: 12 residues.

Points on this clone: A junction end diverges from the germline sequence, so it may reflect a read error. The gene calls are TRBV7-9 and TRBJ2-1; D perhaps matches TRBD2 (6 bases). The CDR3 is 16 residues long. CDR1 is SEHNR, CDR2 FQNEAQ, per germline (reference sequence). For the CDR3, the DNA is TGTGCCAGCAGCTCACCCGCGGGACTCCACTACAATAAGCAGTTCTTC. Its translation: CASSSPAGLHYNKQFF.

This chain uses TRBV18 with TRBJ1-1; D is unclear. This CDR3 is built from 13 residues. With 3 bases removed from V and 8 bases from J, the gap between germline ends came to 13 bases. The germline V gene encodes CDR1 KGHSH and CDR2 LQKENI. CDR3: CASSPPVQVEAFF. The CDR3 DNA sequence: TGTGCCAGCTCACCGCCTGTTCAGGTCGAAGCTTTCTTT.

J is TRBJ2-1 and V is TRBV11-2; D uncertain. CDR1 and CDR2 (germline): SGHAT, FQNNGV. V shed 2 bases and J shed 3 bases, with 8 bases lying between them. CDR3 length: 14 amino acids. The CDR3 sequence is CASSLSLVYNEQFF. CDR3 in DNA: TGTGCCAGCAGCTTAAGTCTAGTCTACAATGAGCAGTTCTTC.

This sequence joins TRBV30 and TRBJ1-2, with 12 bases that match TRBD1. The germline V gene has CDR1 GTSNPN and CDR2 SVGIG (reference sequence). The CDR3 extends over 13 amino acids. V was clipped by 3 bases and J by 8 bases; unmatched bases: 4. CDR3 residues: CAWRGTGGAGYTF. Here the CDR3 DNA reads TGTGCCTGGAGGGGGACAGGGGGCGCGGGCTACACCTTC. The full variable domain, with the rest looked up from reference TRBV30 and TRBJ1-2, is SQTIHQWPATLVQPVGSPLSLECTVEGTSNPNLYWYRQAAGRGLQLLFYSVGIGQISSEVPQNLSASRPQDRQFILSSKKLLLSDSGFYLCAWRGTGGAGYTFGSGTRLTVV.

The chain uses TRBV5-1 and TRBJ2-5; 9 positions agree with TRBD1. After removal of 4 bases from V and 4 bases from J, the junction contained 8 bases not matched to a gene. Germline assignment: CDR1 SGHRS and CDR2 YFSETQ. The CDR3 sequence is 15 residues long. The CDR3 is CASSVTGGAGETQYF. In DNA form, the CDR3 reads TGCGCCAGCAGCGTTACAGGGGGCGCGGGAGAGACCCAGTACTTC.